The 22 T cell receptor beta chains below were found in one sample sequenced in a study of blood T cells in healthy people across ages. Together with a sample-barcoded 5' primer, a J-beta primer mix was included in a second PCR lasting roughly 6 to 12 cycles. A single record per CDR3 protein comes from TCRdb applying MiXCR to the 5' RACE reads. The sample records 1.8 million or so distinct CDR3 sequences, around 42% being singletons. The sample comprised blood. These receptors all come from a human donor in good health.

The chain joins TRBV20-1 to TRBJ2-7, with D hard to call. The CDR3 contains 15 residues. Trimming removed 0 bases from V and 2 bases from J, with 14 bases in between. CDR1 DFQATT and CDR2 SNEGSKA come from the germline V gene (reference sequence). The CDR3, as DNA: TGCAGTGCTAGAGATCAGGCCAGTTCACCCTACGAGCAGTACTTC. Translated: CSARDQASSPYEQYF.

The genes are TRBV27 and TRBJ1-6; D uncertain. The CDR3 sequence is 18 residues long. With 0 bases removed from V and 0 bases from J, the gap between germline ends came to 12 bases. CDR1 is MNHEY, CDR2 SMNVEV, per germline (reference sequence). CDR3 region: CASSLSPSSFSYNSPLHF. As DNA, the CDR3 is TGTGCCAGCAGTTTATCTCCCTCCTCCTTCTCCTATAATTCACCCCTCCACTTT.

This clonotype was counted only a few times. V is TRBV20-1 and J is TRBJ2-3; D unclear. V was clipped by 0 bases and J by 0 bases, with 13 bases between them. The CDR3 is 16 residues long. CDR1 and CDR2 (germline): DFQATT, SNEGSKA (reference sequence). Here the CDR3 reads CSAREPRRRSTDTQYF. CDR3 bases: TGCAGTGCTAGAGAGCCCCGACGGAGAAGCACAGATACGCAGTATTTT.

This clonotype was recorded a few times. The chain uses TRBV4-1 and TRBJ2-7, with 10 bases fitting TRBD1. V lost 0 bases and J lost 2; bases outside the gene matches: 7. Germline V gives CDR1 MGHRA, CDR2 YSYEKL. CDR3 size: 17 residues. The CDR3 DNA follows: TGCGCCAGCAGCCAAGACGGGACAGGGGATTATACCTACGAGCAGTACTTC. Amino acid sequence: CASSQDGTGDYTYEQYF.

This clonotype has more than one count but fewer than ten. The chain has TRBV7-2 and TRBJ2-1; 7 bases agree with TRBD1. The CDR3 loop spans 18 amino acids. Per the germline V gene, CDR1 is SGHTA and CDR2 is FQGNSA. V was clipped by 4 bases and J by 1 base; unmatched bases: 13. In DNA, the CDR3 is TGTGCCAGCAGCTCCCAGAGGGGGCCTTCCGGGTCCTACAATGAGCAGTTCTTC. Translated, it gives CASSSQRGPSGSYNEQFF.

J is TRBJ2-7 and V is TRBV20-1; 9 bases line up with TRBD1. Trimming cost V 5 bases and J 1 base; bases outside gene matches: 9. The germline gives CDR1 DFQATT, CDR2 SNEGSKA (reference sequence). The length of the CDR3 is 15 residues. The CDR3 loop reads CSALQGAPGSYEQYF. As DNA, the CDR3 is TGCAGTGCTTTACAGGGGGCTCCCGGATCCTACGAGCAGTACTTC.

The sample holds a few counts of this clonotype. This chain uses TRBV6-5 with TRBJ2-5; TRBD1 aligns across 10 bases. After removal of 2 bases from V and 4 bases from J, the junction contained 4 bases not matched to a gene. This CDR3 spans 15 amino acids. The germline V gene encodes CDR1 MNHEY and CDR2 SVGAGI. Here the CDR3 reads CASSYGDRGLETQYF. The CDR3 coding sequence is TGTGCCAGCAGTTACGGGGACAGGGGATTAGAGACCCAGTACTTC.

This sequence joins TRBV4-3 and TRBJ2-5; D tentatively fits TRBD1 or TRBD2 (5 bases each). Germline CDR1 reads LGHNA; CDR2 reads YSLEER. Trimming cost V 3 bases and J 2 bases, with 19 bases left between them. The CDR3 consists of 17 residues. CDR3 DNA: TGCGCCAGCAGCCAGGAGGTAGGGCCAGGGTTACAAGAGACCCAGTACTTC. Protein product: CASSQEVGPGLQETQYF.

The table lists this clonotype with a few counts. The rearrangement joins TRBV5-1 to TRBJ2-7; D is perhaps TRBD1 (6 bases). The CDR3 has 16 residues. Germline V gene data show CDR1 as SGHRS and CDR2 as YFSETQ. V lost 5 bases and J 0 bases, leaving 18 bases between the germline ends. DNA of the CDR3: TGCGCCAGCAGTCCCGCCTACAGGGAATACTCCTACGAGCAGTACTTC. Its translation is CASSPAYREYSYEQYF.

The chain uses TRBV10-3 and TRBJ1-5; 9 bases line up with TRBD1. CDR3 length: 21 amino acids. Germline V gene lookup returns CDR1 ENHRY and CDR2 SYGVKD. After removal of 0 bases from V and 5 bases from J, the junction contained 20 bases not matched to a gene. CDR3 bases: TGTGCCATCAGTGAGTCCCAAGGGCGTGGGACAGGGAGTGGCGGTGATCAGCCCCAGCATTTT. Its translation is CAISESQGRGTGSGGDQPQHF.

The genes are TRBV29-1 and TRBJ2-3; D may be TRBD1 or TRBD2 (5 bases each). Trimming cost V 2 bases and J 8 bases, with 14 bases left between them. Germline V lookup: CDR1 SQVTM, CDR2 ANQGSEA. The CDR3 contains 13 residues. DNA for the CDR3: TGCAGCGTTGAATCCTCGGGACGAGTTACGCAGTATTTT. Amino acid sequence: CSVESSGRVTQYF.

This clonotype was observed a handful of times. The gene calls are TRBV30 and TRBJ1-4, with D tentatively TRBD1 (5 bases). CDR1 is GTSNPN, CDR2 SVGIG, per germline (reference sequence). The CDR3 is 11 amino acids. The germline V and J ends were trimmed by 5 bases and 8 bases, with 9 bases remaining between them. CDR3 in amino acids: CAWRQTEKLFF. Written as DNA, the CDR3 is TGTGCCTGGCGACAGACGGAAAAACTGTTTTTT.

This clonotype has just one count. The chain combines TRBV6-2 or TRBV6-3 with TRBJ1-1; D is unclear. V was clipped by 11 bases and J by 8 bases, with 12 bases between them. This CDR3 contains 10 residues. Looked up from germline, CDR1 is MNHEY and CDR2 is SVGEGT. The CDR3, as DNA: TGTGCCTCCCAGCGGGTAGAAGCTTTCTTT. Its translation is CASQRVEAFF.

In this sample, this clonotype turned up a few times. The chain uses TRBV6-6 and TRBJ1-3; D might be TRBD1 (5 bases). The V gene lost 7 bases and the J gene lost 0 bases, with 10 bases spanning the gap. Germline-derived CDR1 and CDR2 are MNHNY and SVGAGI (reference sequence). The CDR3 loop spans 14 amino acids. The CDR3 region is CASTRDVSGNTIYF. The CDR3 nucleotides read TGTGCCAGCACACGGGACGTCTCTGGAAACACCATATATTTT.

V and J are TRBV6-5 and TRBJ1-2; no clear D. The germline V and J ends were trimmed by 0 bases and 4 bases, with 12 bases remaining between them. CDR1 is MNHEY and CDR2 is SVGAGI in the germline V gene. The length of the CDR3 is 15 residues. The CDR3 loop is CASSYSREGGYGYTF. CDR3 coding DNA: TGTGCCAGCAGTTACTCGAGAGAGGGTGGCTATGGCTACACCTTC.

The chain employs TRBV5-1 and TRBJ1-2, with a possible D match to TRBD1 (5 bases). This CDR3 is built from 13 residues. Germline V gene lookup returns CDR1 SGHRS and CDR2 YFSETQ. V was clipped by 4 bases and J by 4 bases, with 11 bases between them. CDR3 bases: TGCGCCAGCAGCCCTCCAGGGACCTATGGCTACACCTTC. Translating gives CASSPPGTYGYTF.

The chain combines TRBV5-1 with TRBJ1-1; weak D call: TRBD1 (6 bases). Looked up from germline, CDR1 is SGHRS and CDR2 is YFSETQ. V shed 0 bases and J shed 3 bases, with 21 bases lying between them. The CDR3 totals 18 residues. The CDR3 region is CASSLEPPGGWKDTEAFF. CDR3 nucleotide sequence: TGCGCCAGCAGCTTGGAACCCCCTGGGGGCTGGAAGGACACTGAAGCTTTCTTT.

Remarks on this clonotype: A junction boundary mismatches the germline segment, possibly from a read error. The chain couples TRBV20-1 to TRBJ2-3; D may be TRBD1 (5 bases). The J call may be incorrect, as the DNA end agrees better with TRBJ1-4. Germline V lookup: CDR1 DFQATT, CDR2 SNEGSKA (reference sequence). This CDR3 region has 14 residues. The CDR3 nucleotides are TGCAGTGCTAGAAGTGGGGGGAAACATGAAGAACTGTTTTTT. Amino acids: CSARSGGKHEELFF.

The genes are TRBV14 and TRBJ1-2; TRBD1 matches at 8 bases. Trimming cost V 2 bases and J 8 bases; bases outside gene matches: 10. The CDR3 is made up of 15 amino acids. CDR1 and CDR2 (germline): SGHDN, FVKESK. The CDR3 spells CASSQTPQGARGYTF. The CDR3 nucleotides read TGTGCCAGCAGCCAAACCCCTCAGGGGGCAAGGGGCTACACCTTC.

This clonotype was seen a few times. The V call is TRBV7-3, the J call TRBJ2-2; D not resolved. Trimming left V 2 bases short and J 6 bases short, with 7 bases between. The CDR3 is made up of 13 amino acids. Germline V gives CDR1 SGHTA, CDR2 FQGTGA. The CDR3 sequence: CASSLEVPGELFF. CDR3 bases: TGTGCCAGCAGCTTAGAGGTACCCGGGGAGCTGTTTTTT.

The chain carries TRBV11-1 and TRBJ2-1, with 7 bases fitting TRBD2. V lost 5 bases, J lost 0 bases, and 1 base stayed unmatched. The CDR3 contains 14 residues. Germline V CDR1 and CDR2: SGHAT, FQDESV (reference sequence). CDR3 residues: CASSRDYSYNEQFF. The DNA for the CDR3 is TGTGCCAGCAGCCGGGACTACTCCTACAATGAGCAGTTCTTC.

In this sample, this clonotype turned up a few times. This sequence joins TRBV9 and TRBJ2-1; tentatively, D is TRBD1 (6 bases). The CDR3 sequence is 16 residues long. Per germline, CDR1 SGDLS and CDR2 YYNGEE. The germline V and J ends were trimmed by 0 bases and 5 bases, with 15 bases remaining between them. CDR3 in DNA: TGTGCCAGCAGCGTAGCTTTGGGGGCTCCTGACAATGAGCAGTTCTTC. Translated, it gives CASSVALGAPDNEQFF.